Presented here are 5 T cell receptor beta chains from one specimen sequenced in a study of blood T cells in healthy people across ages. With a J-beta primer mix and a sample-barcoded 5' primer, a second PCR ran 7 to 11 cycles. One entry per CDR3 protein, called by TCRdb with MiXCR from the 5' RACE reads. The sample has about 810,000 distinct CDR3 sequences, under 40% seen once. Material: blood. These receptors were taken from a man aged 18-30 years in good health.

This clonotype was observed a handful of times. The chain has TRBV7-9 and TRBJ2-1; D remains ambiguous. Trimming stripped 5 bases from V and 8 bases from J, with 4 bases between. In germline, CDR1 is SEHNR, CDR2 FQNEAQ (reference sequence). The CDR3 has 10 amino acids. The CDR3 DNA sequence: TGTGCCAGCAGCCACGATGAGCAGTTCTTC. Residues: CASSHDEQFF.

This clonotype was picked up many times. The chain carries TRBV6-6 and TRBJ1-2; D not resolved. Per the germline V gene, CDR1 is MNHNY and CDR2 is SVGAGI (reference sequence). This CDR3 spans 14 amino acids. V was clipped by 6 bases and J by 0 bases, with 11 bases between them. CDR3 nucleotides: TGTGCCAGCAGCCAAGACGGGGCTAACTATGGCTACACCTTC. Protein sequence: CASSQDGANYGYTF.

About this clonotype itself: This is likely a read error, given that the CDR3 carries no conserved phenylalanine or tryptophan at its end. The rearrangement links TRBV2 to TRBJ2-4; weak D call: TRBD1 (5 bases). Gene TRBJ2-7 matches the end of the DNA better, so the J call may be wrong. Looked up from germline, CDR1 is SNHLY and CDR2 is FYNNEI. The CDR3 length is 15 residues. CDR3 amino acids: CASTRDLTATYEQYL. CDR3 in DNA: TGTGCCAGCACCAGAGACTTGACAGCGACCTACGAGCAGTACTTA.

The chain recombines TRBV7-7 with TRBJ2-1; a possible D gene is TRBD1 (8 bases). This CDR3 has 16 residues. The ends were cut back, 5 bases at V and 8 bases at J, with 22 bases in the middle. In germline, CDR1 is SSHAT, CDR2 FNYEAQ (reference sequence). The CDR3 loop is CASSPRTGRVFDEQFF. The CDR3 DNA sequence: TGTGCCAGCAGCCCCCGGACAGGGAGGGTGTTCGATGAGCAGTTCTTC.

The V call is TRBV19, the J call TRBJ2-5, with unresolved D. Germline lookup yields CDR1 LNHDA and CDR2 SQIVND (reference sequence). V gave up 4 bases and J gave up 1 base, with 7 bases separating them. The CDR3 loop spans 13 amino acids. Written as DNA, the CDR3 is TGTGCCAGTAGTAGAGCGCTCCAAGAGACCCAGTACTTC. Amino acid sequence: CASSRALQETQYF.